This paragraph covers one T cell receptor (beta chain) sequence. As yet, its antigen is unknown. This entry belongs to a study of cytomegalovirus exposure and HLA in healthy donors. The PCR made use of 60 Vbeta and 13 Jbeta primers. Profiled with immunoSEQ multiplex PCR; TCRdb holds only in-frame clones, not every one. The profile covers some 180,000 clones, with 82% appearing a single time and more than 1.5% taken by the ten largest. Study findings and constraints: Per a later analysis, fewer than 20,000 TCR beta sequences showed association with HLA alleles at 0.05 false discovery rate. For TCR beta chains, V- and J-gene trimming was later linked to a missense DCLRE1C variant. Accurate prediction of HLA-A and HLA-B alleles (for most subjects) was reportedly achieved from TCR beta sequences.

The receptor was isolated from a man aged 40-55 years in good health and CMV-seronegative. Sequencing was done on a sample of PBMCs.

The CDR3 is CASSPRDTYEQYF. The DNA of the CDR3 is TGTGCCAGCAGCCCACGGGACACATACGAGCAGTACTTC. The chain carries TRBV6-1 and TRBJ2-7, with D perhaps matching TRBD1 (6 bases). The length of the CDR3 is 13 residues. Deletions cut 6 bases from V and 4 bases from J, with 13 bases between. The germline V gene has CDR1 MNHNS and CDR2 SASEGT.